The 28 T cell receptor beta chains below were found in one sample sequenced in a study of cytomegalovirus exposure and HLA in healthy donors (dated by TCRdb to about 2017). Preparation of the library involved the immunoSEQ multiplex PCR assay. For the multiplex PCR, a mixture combining 60 forward primers for TCR Vbeta segments and 13 reverse primers for TCR Jbeta segments was used. TCRdb's version of the immuneACCESS table is confined to in-frame rearrangements and falls short of the full clone set. An unresolved V gene accounts for under half of the shortfall where checked; the remainder is of unknown origin. The sample table shows tens of thousands of clones, and 55% to 65% are seen once. The top ten hold 15% of the sample. The specimen sequenced was PBMCs. These receptors all stem from a woman between 35 and 50 years old in good health and CMV-seropositive.

The rearrangement links TRBV2 to TRBJ1-2, with unresolved D. Trimming stripped 5 bases from V and 4 bases from J, with 20 bases between. The CDR3 length is 16 residues. Germline loops: CDR1 SNHLY, CDR2 FYNNEI. In DNA, the CDR3 is TGTGCCAGCAGTCCTTCGGCAGGAAATATTCCCTATGGCTACACCTTC. Its protein is CASSPSAGNIPYGYTF.

A few counts support this clone. The conserved phenylalanine or tryptophan is not found at the CDR3 terminus, so this likely reflects a read error. No DNA is shown, since the ends of the CDR3 on it are uncertain; the CDR3 is the one TCRdb lists. The gene calls are TRBV28 and TRBJ2-7; no DNA check was done on the table's D call, TRBD2. Germline loops: CDR1 MDHEN, CDR2 SYDVKM. The CDR3 numbers 13 amino acids, ends counted. CDR3 protein: CASAPAASPTSLI.

In this sample, this clone turned up once. The chain recombines TRBV9 with TRBJ2-1; D is perhaps TRBD1 (6 bases). The CDR3 runs 13 residues. V dropped 3 bases and J dropped 9 bases, with 13 bases sitting between them. Germline assignment: CDR1 SGDLS and CDR2 YYNGEE. The CDR3 spells CASSGQDRGEQFF. DNA of the CDR3: TGTGCCAGCAGCGGACAGGACAGAGGTGAGCAGTTCTTC.

The chain has TRBV4-1 and TRBJ2-1; 11 bases fit TRBD2. Germline assignment: CDR1 MGHRA and CDR2 YSYEKL. The CDR3 length is 17 residues. J was trimmed by 5 bases and V by 4 bases; bases with no gene match: 10. Written as DNA, the CDR3 is TGCGCCAGCAGCCGCACGCTTCTAGCGGGAGGAAACAATGAGCAGTTCTTC. Its translation: CASSRTLLAGGNNEQFF.

The chain is built from TRBV28 and TRBJ1-5, with 10 bases identical to TRBD1. With V trimmed by 6 bases and J by 0 bases, 8 bases remained unmatched. The CDR3 consists of 17 residues. The V gene's germline CDR1 is MDHEN and CDR2 SYDVKM. The CDR3 coding sequence is TGTGCCAGCAGGACCGGACAGGGGGGATATAGCAATCAGCCCCAGCATTTT. Translating gives CASRTGQGGYSNQPQHF.

The rearrangement uses TRBV28 and TRBJ2-7, with no clear D. The ends were cut back, 1 base at V and 9 bases at J, with 19 bases in the middle. The CDR3 totals 15 residues. Germline V gene data show CDR1 as MDHEN and CDR2 as SYDVKM. CDR3 loop: CASSLYLAGASPQYF. In DNA form, the CDR3 reads TGTGCCAGCAGTTTATACTTGGCAGGCGCGTCTCCGCAGTACTTC.

This rearrangement joins TRBV10-1 to TRBJ1-1; possibly TRBD1 for D (5 bases). Looked up from germline, CDR1 is WNHNN and CDR2 is SYGVQD (reference sequence). The CDR3 contains 13 residues. V gave up 6 bases and J gave up 1 base, with 9 bases separating them. As DNA, the CDR3 is TGCGCCAGCAGGCCCGACAGGAACACTGAAGCTTTCTTT. It is translated as CASRPDRNTEAFF.

The chain employs TRBV7-2 and TRBJ2-7; no clear D. The germline CDR1 and CDR2 sequences are SGHTA and FQGNSA. Trimming shortened V by 1 base and J by 6 bases, and 10 bases separated the two germline ends. The CDR3 loop spans 13 amino acids. The CDR3, as DNA: TGTGCCAGCAGCTTAGTATCCATCGGCGAGCAGTACTTC. Translating gives CASSLVSIGEQYF.

V usage is TRBV28 and J usage is TRBJ2-3; the match to TRBD2 covers 14 bases. Germline lookup yields CDR1 MDHEN and CDR2 SYDVKM. V shed 6 bases, J shed 10 bases, and the junction held 9 bases outside the gene matches. This CDR3 is 15 amino acids long. The CDR3 protein is CASSSGLAGAQPQYF. The CDR3 nucleotides are TGTGCCAGCAGCTCGGGACTAGCGGGAGCCCAGCCGCAGTATTTT. Together with reference TRBV28 and TRBJ2-3, the CDR3 gives the full variable domain: DVKVTQSSRYLVKRTGEKVFLECVQDMDHENMFWYRQDPGLGLRLIYFSYDVKMKEKGDIPEGYSVSREKKERFSLILESASTNQTSMYLCASSSGLAGAQPQYFGPGTRLTVL.

The chain has TRBV28 and TRBJ1-2, with TRBD1 as a possible D gene (6 bases). V lost 4 bases and J 3 bases, leaving 6 bases between the germline ends. The CDR3 is made up of 12 amino acids. CDR1 and CDR2 (germline): MDHEN, SYDVKM. CDR3 region: CASSYRDYGYTF. CDR3 bases: TGTGCCAGCAGTTACAGGGACTATGGCTACACCTTC.

The chain recombines TRBV4-1 with TRBJ2-5; 9 nucleotides line up with TRBD2. The J segment lost 5 bases and the V segment lost 1 base, leaving 11 bases of the junction unmatched. CDR1 is MGHRA, CDR2 YSYEKL, per germline. The CDR3 has 17 amino acids. The DNA for the CDR3 is TGCGCCAGCAGCCAAGTGATTCGCGGGAGGGCCCGGGAGACCCAGTACTTC. Amino acid sequence: CASSQVIRGRARETQYF.

The sample holds a few counts of this clone. The chain uses TRBV10-3 and TRBJ2-6, with 11 bases identical to TRBD1. This CDR3 spans 21 amino acids. With 4 bases clipped from V and 1 base from J, the junction kept 15 bases outside the gene matches. Per the germline V gene, CDR1 is ENHRY and CDR2 is SYGVKD. The CDR3 sequence is CAISGMGLGQGVFSGANVLTF. CDR3 DNA: TGTGCCATCAGTGGAATGGGGCTGGGACAGGGGGTATTTTCTGGGGCCAACGTCCTGACTTTC.

This chain links TRBV5-6 with TRBJ2-5; 10 bases line up with TRBD1. V dropped 3 bases and J dropped 4; count of bases not matched to a gene: 6. The length of the CDR3 is 15 residues. Germline V CDR1 and CDR2: SGHDT, YYEEEE. The CDR3, as DNA: TGTGCCAGCAGCTGGGACAGGGGTCGGGGAGAGACCCAGTACTTC. Protein: CASSWDRGRGETQYF.

This chain joins TRBV18 and TRBJ1-4; the D is unclear. The CDR3 consists of 15 residues. CDR1 is KGHSH and CDR2 is LQKENI in the germline V gene. V was cut by 0 bases and J by 8 bases, with 13 bases left in between. The CDR3 sequence: CASSPPSGDREKLFF. The DNA for the CDR3 is TGTGCCAGCTCACCACCGTCCGGGGATCGCGAAAAACTGTTTTTT.

V usage is TRBV5-8 and J usage is TRBJ2-1; a possible D gene is TRBD2 (5 bases). The CDR3 is 15 amino acids. The V gene lost 0 bases and the J gene lost 4 bases, with 11 bases spanning the gap. Germline CDR1 is SGHTS and CDR2 is YDEGEE. The CDR3 bases are TGTGCCAGCAGCTTGGCCCTAGCATTTTACAATGAGCAGTTCTTC. This codes for CASSLALAFYNEQFF.

The chain links TRBV27 to TRBJ1-2; maybe TRBD1 (6 bases). Germline V gene data show CDR1 as MNHEY and CDR2 as SMNVEV (reference sequence). The CDR3 runs to 17 residues. V shed 8 bases and J shed 0 bases, with 22 bases lying between them. CDR3 DNA sequence: TGTGCCAGCTCTCCTGAGGGGGGGATGTTCTCTAACTATGGCTACACCTTC. It is translated as CASSPEGGMFSNYGYTF.

The rearrangement links TRBV5-1 to TRBJ2-6; 8 bases line up with TRBD1. The CDR3 loop spans 17 amino acids. Per the germline V gene, CDR1 is SGHRS and CDR2 is YFSETQ. V lost 3 bases, J lost 0 bases, and 5 bases stayed unmatched. CDR3 in amino acids: CASSYRTGSSGANVLTF. CDR3 DNA: TGCGCCAGCAGCTACAGGACAGGGTCCTCTGGGGCCAACGTCCTGACTTTC.

The gene calls are TRBV6-5 and TRBJ2-1, with 10 bases identical to TRBD2. V lost 7 bases to trimming and J lost 3 bases; unmatched junction nucleotides: 3. In germline, CDR1 is MNHEY, CDR2 SVGAGI. The CDR3 covers 14 residues. The DNA of the CDR3 is TGTGCCAGCACCGGACTAGCGGACTACAATGAGCAGTTCTTC. It translates to CASTGLADYNEQFF.

The chain carries TRBV6-5 and TRBJ2-1, with D tentatively TRBD2 (6 bases). Trimming pared 4 bases from V and 11 bases from J, leaving 18 bases between. Germline values: CDR1 MNHEY, CDR2 SVGAGI. CDR3 length equals 14 residues. The CDR3 region is CASSSGTGGDQQFF. CDR3 DNA: TGTGCCAGCAGTTCCGGGACTGGCGGAGATCAGCAGTTCTTC.

The chain employs TRBV7-2 and TRBJ2-1; D remains unclear. From germline, CDR1 is SGHTA and CDR2 FQGNSA. The V and J ends lost 0 bases and 5 bases respectively, with 5 bases between them. The CDR3 sequence is 13 residues long. The CDR3 loop reads CASSLAANNEQFF. The CDR3 DNA is TGTGCCAGCAGCTTAGCAGCCAACAATGAGCAGTTCTTC.

In this sample, this clone turned up a few times. The chain recombines TRBV28 with TRBJ1-2; D unclear. Germline V gene data show CDR1 as MDHEN and CDR2 as SYDVKM. The CDR3 is 13 amino acids. The ends were cut back, 5 bases at V and 2 bases at J, with 9 bases in the middle. The CDR3 DNA follows: TGTGCCAGCAGTCCACCGGGGAACTATGGCTACACCTTC. Translation: CASSPPGNYGYTF.

This chain joins TRBV5-1 and TRBJ2-7; 9 positions agree with TRBD2. The CDR3 contains 15 residues. The germline CDR1 and CDR2 sequences are SGHRS and YFSETQ. V trimming: 1 base; J trimming: 0 bases; junction bases outside the gene matches: 2. The CDR3 sequence is CASSLTSGLSYEQYF. As DNA, the CDR3 is TGCGCCAGCAGCTTGACTAGCGGGCTCTCCTACGAGCAGTACTTC.

The V and J genes are TRBV5-6 and TRBJ1-1; D not resolved. The CDR3 sequence is 15 residues long. Germline CDR1 is SGHDT and CDR2 is YYEEEE. The V and J ends lost 2 bases and 1 base respectively, with 12 bases between them. CDR3 in DNA: TGTGCCAGCAGCTTTTATCAGTCATCGAACACTGAAGCTTTCTTT. Its translation: CASSFYQSSNTEAFF.

The CDR3 loop reads CASGPGQHTNNEQFF. The CDR3 DNA follows: TGTGCTAGTGGACCGGGACAGCATACAAACAATGAGCAGTTCTTC. This sequence joins TRBV12-5 and TRBJ2-1; 7 bases match TRBD1. CDR3 length: 15 amino acids. Trimming removed 6 bases from V and 5 bases from J; junction bases left unmatched: 10. Germline V gene sequence: CDR1 LGHNT, CDR2 FRNRAP.

The chain is built from TRBV4-2 and TRBJ2-1; TRBD2 matches at 8 bases. The CDR3 length is 16 residues. Per the germline V gene, CDR1 is LGHNA and CDR2 is YNFKEQ. The junction had 7 bases not matched to a gene; V was cut back by 6 bases and J by 0 bases. The CDR3: CASSTSAGGSYNEQFF. CDR3 sequence (DNA): TGTGCCAGCAGTACTTCTGCGGGAGGCTCCTACAATGAGCAGTTCTTC.

The chain links TRBV28 to TRBJ2-5, with 8 nucleotides matching TRBD1. The germline V gene has CDR1 MDHEN and CDR2 SYDVKM. J was trimmed by 0 bases and V by 5 bases; bases with no gene match: 5. The CDR3 has 15 residues. CDR3 protein: CASSPDRAYQETQYF. In DNA, the CDR3 is TGTGCCAGCAGTCCGGACAGGGCCTACCAAGAGACCCAGTACTTC.

The DNA of the CDR3 is TGTGCCTGGATCATTCGACAGGGTACCTATGGCTACACCTTC. This sequence encodes CAWIIRQGTYGYTF. The rearrangement links TRBV30 to TRBJ1-2; 7 bases line up with TRBD1. CDR3 size: 14 residues. Per germline, CDR1 GTSNPN and CDR2 SVGIG (reference sequence). The V and J ends lost 4 bases and 4 bases, in that order; junction bases with no gene match: 9.

The gene calls are TRBV28 and TRBJ1-3; D is perhaps TRBD1 (6 bases). The germline gives CDR1 MDHEN, CDR2 SYDVKM. This CDR3 has 15 amino acids. Trimming stripped 3 bases from V and 4 bases from J, with 13 bases between. CDR3 in amino acids: CASSFTGSMGNTIYF. DNA for the CDR3: TGTGCCAGCAGTTTCACAGGGTCGATGGGAAACACCATATATTTT.